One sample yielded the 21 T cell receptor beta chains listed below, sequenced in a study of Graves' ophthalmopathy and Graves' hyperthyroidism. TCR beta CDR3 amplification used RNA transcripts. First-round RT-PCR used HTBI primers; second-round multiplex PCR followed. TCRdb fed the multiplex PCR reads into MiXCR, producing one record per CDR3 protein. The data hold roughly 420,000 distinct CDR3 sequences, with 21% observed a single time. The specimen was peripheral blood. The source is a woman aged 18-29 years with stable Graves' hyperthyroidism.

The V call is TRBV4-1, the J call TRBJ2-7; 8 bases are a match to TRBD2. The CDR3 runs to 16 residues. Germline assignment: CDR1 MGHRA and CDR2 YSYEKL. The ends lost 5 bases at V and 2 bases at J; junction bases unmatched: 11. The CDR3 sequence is CASSRLLAGTAYEQYF. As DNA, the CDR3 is TGCGCCAGCAGCAGACTCCTAGCGGGCACTGCCTACGAGCAGTACTTC.

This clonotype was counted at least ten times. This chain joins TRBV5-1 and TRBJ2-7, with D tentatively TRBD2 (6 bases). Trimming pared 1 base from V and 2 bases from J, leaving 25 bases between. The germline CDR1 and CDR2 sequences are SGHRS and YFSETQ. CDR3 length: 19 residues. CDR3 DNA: TGCGCCAGCAGCTTGCCCAGGGTGGTGGGCGGGACTCTACCCTACGAGCAGTACTTC. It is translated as CASSLPRVVGGTLPYEQYF.

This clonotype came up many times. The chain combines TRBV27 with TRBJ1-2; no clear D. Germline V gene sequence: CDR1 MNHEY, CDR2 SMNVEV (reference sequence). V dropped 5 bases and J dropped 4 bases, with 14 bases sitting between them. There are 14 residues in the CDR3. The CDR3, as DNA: TGTGCCAGCAGTCCTATCGGACCTTTCTATGGCTACACCTTC. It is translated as CASSPIGPFYGYTF.

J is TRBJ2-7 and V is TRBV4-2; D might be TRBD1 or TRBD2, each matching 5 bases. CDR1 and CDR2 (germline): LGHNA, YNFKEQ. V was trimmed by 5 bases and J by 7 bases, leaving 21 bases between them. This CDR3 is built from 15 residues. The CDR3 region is CASSDNSGTPGEQYF. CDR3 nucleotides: TGTGCCAGCAGCGACAACTCCGGGACCCCGGGGGAGCAGTACTTC.

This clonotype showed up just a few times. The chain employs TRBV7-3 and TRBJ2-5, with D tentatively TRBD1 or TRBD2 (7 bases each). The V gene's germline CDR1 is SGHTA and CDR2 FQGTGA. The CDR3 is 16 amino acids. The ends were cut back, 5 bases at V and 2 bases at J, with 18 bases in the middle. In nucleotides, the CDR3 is TGTGCCAGCAGCCCCTCAGGGGGGGCACTGCAAGAGACCCAGTACTTC. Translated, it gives CASSPSGGALQETQYF.

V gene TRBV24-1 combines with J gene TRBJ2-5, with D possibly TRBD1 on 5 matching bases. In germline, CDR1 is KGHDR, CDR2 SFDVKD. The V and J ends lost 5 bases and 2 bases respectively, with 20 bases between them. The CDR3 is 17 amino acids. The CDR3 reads CATSVLGETADQETQYF. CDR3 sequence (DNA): TGTGCCACCAGTGTCCTTGGCGAGACAGCCGATCAAGAGACCCAGTACTTC.

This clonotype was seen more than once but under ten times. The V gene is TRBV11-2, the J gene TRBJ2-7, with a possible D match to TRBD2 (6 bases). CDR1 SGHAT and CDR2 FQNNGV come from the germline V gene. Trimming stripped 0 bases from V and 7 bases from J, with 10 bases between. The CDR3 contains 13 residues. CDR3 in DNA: TGTGCCAGCAGCTTAGATTATCTAGCGGAGCAGTACTTC. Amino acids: CASSLDYLAEQYF. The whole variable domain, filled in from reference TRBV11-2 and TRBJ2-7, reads EAGVAQSPRYKIIEKRQSVAFWCNPISGHATLYWYQQILGQGPKLLIQFQNNGVVDDSQLPKDRFSAERLKGVDSTLKIQPAKLEDSAVYLCASSLDYLAEQYFGPGTRLTVT.

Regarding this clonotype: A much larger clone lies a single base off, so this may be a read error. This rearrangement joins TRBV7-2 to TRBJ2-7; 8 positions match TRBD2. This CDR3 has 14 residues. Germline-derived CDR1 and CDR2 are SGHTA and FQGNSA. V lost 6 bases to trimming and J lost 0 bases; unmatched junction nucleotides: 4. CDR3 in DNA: TGTGCCAGCAGTCGGGGGGGGACCTCCTACGAGCAGTACGTC. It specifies CASSRGGTSYEQYV.

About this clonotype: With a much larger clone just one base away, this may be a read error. CDR3 amino acids: CATQRVGGNTEACF. The CDR3 DNA reads TGTGCCACCCAACGGGTGGGGGGAAACACTGAAGCTTGCTTT. This chain uses TRBV6-1 with TRBJ1-1, with D tentatively TRBD1 (5 bases). CDR1 and CDR2 (germline): MNHNS, SASEGT. This CDR3 contains 14 residues.

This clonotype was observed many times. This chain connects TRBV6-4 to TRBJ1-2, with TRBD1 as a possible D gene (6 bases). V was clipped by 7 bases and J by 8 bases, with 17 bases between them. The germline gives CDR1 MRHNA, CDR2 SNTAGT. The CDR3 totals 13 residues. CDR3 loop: CASTNNRVYGYTF. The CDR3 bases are TGTGCCAGCACTAACAACAGGGTATACGGCTACACCTTC.

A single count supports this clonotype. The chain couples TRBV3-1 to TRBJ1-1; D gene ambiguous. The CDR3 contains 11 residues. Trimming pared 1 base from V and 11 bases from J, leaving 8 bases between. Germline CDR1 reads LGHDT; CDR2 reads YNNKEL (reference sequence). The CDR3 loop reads CASSQARAAFF. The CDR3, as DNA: TGTGCCAGCAGCCAAGCTAGGGCGGCTTTCTTT.

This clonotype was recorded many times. The CDR3 reads CASSYTTGRNQPQHF. In nucleotides, the CDR3 is TGTGCCAGCAGTTACACGACAGGGCGCAATCAGCCCCAGCATTTT. The V and J genes are TRBV6-2 or TRBV6-3 and TRBJ1-5; TRBD1 agrees at 7 bases. Germline values: CDR1 MNHEY, CDR2 SVGEGT. The ends lost 2 bases at V and 2 bases at J; junction bases unmatched: 3. The CDR3 has 15 residues.

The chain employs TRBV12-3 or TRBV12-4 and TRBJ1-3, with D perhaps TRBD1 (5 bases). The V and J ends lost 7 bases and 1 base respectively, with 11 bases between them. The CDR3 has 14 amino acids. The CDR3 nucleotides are TGTGCCAGCATCCATGGGGGGTCTGGAAACACCATATATTTT. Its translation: CASIHGGSGNTIYF.

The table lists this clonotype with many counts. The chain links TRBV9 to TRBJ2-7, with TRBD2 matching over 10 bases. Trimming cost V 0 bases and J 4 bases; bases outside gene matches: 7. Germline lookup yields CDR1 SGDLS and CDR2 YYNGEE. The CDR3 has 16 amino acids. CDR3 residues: CASSVAPSGSYYEQYF. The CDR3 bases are TGTGCCAGCAGCGTAGCTCCTAGCGGGAGCTATTACGAGCAGTACTTC.

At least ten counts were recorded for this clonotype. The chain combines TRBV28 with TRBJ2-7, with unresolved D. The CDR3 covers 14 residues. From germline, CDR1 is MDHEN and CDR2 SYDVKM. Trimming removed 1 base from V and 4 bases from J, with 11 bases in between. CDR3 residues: CASSLLYRRYEQYF. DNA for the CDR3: TGTGCCAGCAGTTTATTGTATAGAAGGTACGAGCAGTACTTC.

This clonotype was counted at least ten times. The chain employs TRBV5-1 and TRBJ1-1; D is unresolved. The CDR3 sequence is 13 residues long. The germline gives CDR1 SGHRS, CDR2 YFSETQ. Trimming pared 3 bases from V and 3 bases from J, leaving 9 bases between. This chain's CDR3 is CASSSGGYTEAFF. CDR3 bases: TGCGCCAGCAGCTCGGGAGGATACACTGAAGCTTTCTTT.

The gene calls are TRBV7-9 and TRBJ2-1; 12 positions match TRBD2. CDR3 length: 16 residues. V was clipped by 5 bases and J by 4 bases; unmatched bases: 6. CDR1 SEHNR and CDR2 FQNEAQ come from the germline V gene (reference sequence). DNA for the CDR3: TGTGCCAGCAGCCAGGGGACTAGCGGGCCTTACAATGAGCAGTTCTTC. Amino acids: CASSQGTSGPYNEQFF. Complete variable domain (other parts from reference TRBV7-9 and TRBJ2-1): DTGVSQNPRHKITKRGQNVTFRCDPISEHNRLYWYRQTLGQGPEFLTYFQNEAQLEKSRLLSDRFSAERPKGSFSTLEIQRTEQGDSAMYLCASSQGTSGPYNEQFFGPGTRLTVL.

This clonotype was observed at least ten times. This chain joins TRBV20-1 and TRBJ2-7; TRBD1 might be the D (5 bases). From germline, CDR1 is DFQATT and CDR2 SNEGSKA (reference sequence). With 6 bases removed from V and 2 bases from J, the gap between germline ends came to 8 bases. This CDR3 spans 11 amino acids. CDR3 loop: CSASRAYEQYF. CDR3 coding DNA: TGCAGTGCCTCCAGGGCCTACGAGCAGTACTTC.

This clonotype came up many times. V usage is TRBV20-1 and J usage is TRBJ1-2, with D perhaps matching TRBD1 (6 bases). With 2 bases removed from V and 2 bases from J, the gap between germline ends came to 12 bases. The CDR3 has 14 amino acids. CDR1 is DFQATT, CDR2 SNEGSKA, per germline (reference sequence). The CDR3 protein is CSARMGGYNYGYTF. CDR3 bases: TGCAGTGCTAGAATGGGGGGCTACAACTATGGCTACACCTTC.

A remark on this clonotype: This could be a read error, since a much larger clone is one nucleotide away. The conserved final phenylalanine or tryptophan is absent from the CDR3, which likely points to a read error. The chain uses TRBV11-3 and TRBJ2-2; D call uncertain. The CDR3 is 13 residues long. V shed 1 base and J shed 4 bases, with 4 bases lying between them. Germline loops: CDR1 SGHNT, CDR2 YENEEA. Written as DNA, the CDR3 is TGTGCCAGCAGCTTAGGGCCCACCGGGGAGCTGTTTTTG. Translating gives CASSLGPTGELFL.

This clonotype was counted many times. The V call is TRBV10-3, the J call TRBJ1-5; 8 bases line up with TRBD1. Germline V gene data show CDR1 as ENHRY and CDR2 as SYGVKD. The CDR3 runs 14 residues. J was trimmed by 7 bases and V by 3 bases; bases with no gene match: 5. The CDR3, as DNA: TGTGCCATCAGTGATAGACAGGGGAGCCAGCCCCAGCATTTT. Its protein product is CAISDRQGSQPQHF.